This entry concerns a single TCR beta chain. Patients at the Seattle site were enrolled during active infection and followed longitudinally. The sample originates from a study of blood T cell repertoires in COVID-19. Whole-study context: COVID-19 samples collected from the United States, Italy and Spain covered acute and convalescent phases.

This CDR3 contains 14 residues. Germline V gives CDR1 SGHRS, CDR2 YFSETQ. Trimming shortened V by 7 bases and J by 3 bases, and 14 bases separated the two germline ends. Measured with immunoSEQ multiplex PCR; TCRdb has only the in-frame clones, and not every one. This table has around 400,000 clones, over 75% appearing once. This chain uses TRBV5-1 with TRBJ2-1, with D possibly being TRBD2 (5 bases). Material for sequencing was peripheral blood. This receptor was identified in a woman aged 55-70 years with COVID-19, enrolled during active disease. CDR3 in DNA: TGCGCCAGCGCCAAGGGAGATTTCTACAATGAGCAGTTCTTC. The encoded protein is CASAKGDFYNEQFF.